Each of the 16 T cell receptor beta chains below was sequenced from the same sample in a study of response to subunit inactivated influenza vaccine (dated by TCRdb to about 2018). Library preparation employed RT-PCR. The data were produced on an Illumina HiSeq 2500. The public sequencing data were trimmed at Q25 with fastp and processed into clonotypes with MiXCR by TCRdb, which kept only in-frame beta chains. Rows are unified per CDR3 protein, each entry keeping the most common DNA and genes. In this sample the table shows about 650,000 distinct CDR3 sequences, less than 20% of which occur a single time. Of the sample, approximately 10% falls within the top ten clones. The source was PBMCs from blood, collected 11 to 12 days after vaccination. The receptors originated from a middle-aged man who received an inactivated influenza vaccine. Donor details come from another sample of the same person, matched by shared clones.

This clonotype was counted only a few times. The chain links TRBV6-1 to TRBJ2-3; D might be TRBD2 (6 bases). Germline assignment: CDR1 MNHNS and CDR2 SASEGT. The CDR3 has 13 residues. V was clipped by 2 bases and J by 6 bases, with 9 bases between them. DNA for the CDR3: TGTGCCAGCAGTGAATGGGGGAGGGATACGCAGTATTTT. Translated: CASSEWGRDTQYF.

This chain joins TRBV6-2 or TRBV6-3 and TRBJ2-5; 8 nucleotides line up with TRBD2. CDR3 length equals 16 residues. Unmatched junction bases numbered 9, after V lost 6 bases and J lost 0 bases. Germline values: CDR1 MNHEY, CDR2 SVGEGT. CDR3 in amino acids: CASSRGLASDQETQYF. In DNA, the CDR3 is TGTGCCAGCAGCAGAGGACTAGCTTCGGACCAAGAGACCCAGTACTTC.

This clonotype appeared many times. One end of the junction is discordant with germline, which a read error may explain. V usage is TRBV7-2 and J usage is TRBJ2-1; 11 bases are a match to TRBD2. The germline gives CDR1 SGHTA, CDR2 FQGNSA. The CDR3 totals 16 residues. The CDR3 sequence is CASSLSGGASYNEQFF. The DNA of the CDR3 is TGCGCCAGCAGCCTTAGCGGGGGGGCCTCCTACAATGAGCAGTTCTTC.

The V and J genes are TRBV18 and TRBJ2-3; no definite D call. The V end lost 3 bases, the J end lost 2 bases, and 9 bases lay between the germline ends. The CDR3 consists of 14 residues. Germline CDR1 and CDR2: KGHSH and LQKENI. This CDR3 is CASSPPSITDTQYF. The CDR3 DNA follows: TGTGCCAGCTCACCTCCATCGATCACAGATACGCAGTATTTT.

V is TRBV7-2 and J is TRBJ2-3; the match to TRBD2 covers 8 bases. The CDR3 covers 16 residues. The V segment lost 5 bases and the J segment 1 base; nucleotides outside the gene matches: 8. Germline V gene data show CDR1 as SGHTA and CDR2 as FQGNSA. This chain's CDR3 is CASSITSGWGTDTQYF. CDR3 DNA: TGTGCCAGCAGCATTACTAGCGGCTGGGGCACAGATACGCAGTATTTT. The complete variable domain, with remaining parts taken from reference TRBV7-2 and TRBJ2-3, reads GAGVSQSPSNKVTEKGKDVELRCDPISGHTALYWYRQSLGQGLEFLIYFQGNSAPDKSGLPSDRFSAERTGGSVSTLTIQRTQQEDSAVYLCASSITSGWGTDTQYFGPGTRLTVL.

This clonotype was seen a handful of times. The chain combines TRBV20-1 with TRBJ2-5, with a tentative D call TRBD1 (5 bases). This CDR3 contains 14 residues. V was shortened by 3 bases and J by 5 bases, with 16 bases between the two germline ends. Per germline, CDR1 DFQATT and CDR2 SNEGSKA (reference sequence). CDR3 bases: TGCAGTGCTAGTCCCAGGGCCCGAGTCGAGACCCAGTACTTC. Translated: CSASPRARVETQYF.

This clonotype was picked up many times. This chain uses TRBV20-1 with TRBJ2-1, with unresolved D. This CDR3 has 13 amino acids. V lost 4 bases and J 3 bases, leaving 10 bases between the germline ends. Germline V lookup: CDR1 DFQATT, CDR2 SNEGSKA (reference sequence). This CDR3 is CSANPPGYNEQFF. The CDR3, as DNA: TGCAGTGCTAACCCCCCGGGCTACAATGAGCAGTTCTTC.

This clonotype was detected a few times. The chain joins TRBV20-1 to TRBJ1-5; D is ambiguous. There are 11 residues in the CDR3. Looked up from germline, CDR1 is DFQATT and CDR2 is SNEGSKA (reference sequence). Between the trimmed V and J ends, which lost 0 bases and 11 bases, there was a span of 8 bases. The CDR3 nucleotides are TGCAGTGCTAGAGATGGAATGGCCCAGCATTTT. Translation gives CSARDGMAQHF.

This clonotype was counted only a few times. The chain couples TRBV25-1 to TRBJ2-7; D could derive from TRBD1 or TRBD2 (5 bases each). Germline V gives CDR1 MGHDK, CDR2 SYGVNS. The CDR3 contains 14 residues. Trimming left V 1 base short and J 2 bases short, with 9 bases between. CDR3 sequence reads: CASSEWWGTYEQYF. CDR3 in DNA: TGTGCCAGCAGTGAATGGTGGGGGACCTACGAGCAGTACTTC.

This chain connects TRBV7-2 to TRBJ1-4; no reliable D call. This CDR3 comprises 14 residues. V gave up 1 base and J gave up 8 bases, with 11 bases separating them. CDR1 and CDR2 (germline): SGHTA, FQGNSA. The CDR3 loop is CASSLDRLGEKLFF. In DNA, the CDR3 is TGTGCCAGCAGCTTAGATAGGCTCGGGGAAAAACTGTTTTTT.

The table lists this clonotype with a few counts. The chain recombines TRBV5-4 with TRBJ1-1, with a tentative D call TRBD1 (5 bases). This CDR3 contains 16 residues. Germline CDR1 is SGHNT and CDR2 is YYREEE (reference sequence). With 0 bases removed from V and 7 bases from J, the gap between germline ends came to 19 bases. The CDR3 loop reads CASSLGRRGDQFEAFF. The DNA for the CDR3 is TGTGCCAGCAGCTTGGGTCGGCGGGGGGACCAGTTTGAAGCTTTCTTT.

This clonotype was observed a handful of times. V is TRBV20-1 and J is TRBJ2-7, with TRBD1 matching 9 bases. Germline loops: CDR1 DFQATT, CDR2 SNEGSKA (reference sequence). The CDR3 covers 12 residues. J lost 3 bases, V lost 6 bases, and 3 bases had no gene match. The CDR3 DNA is TGCAGTGCGGAGGGACAGGGCTACGAGCAGTACTTC. It yields the protein CSAEGQGYEQYF.

The chain joins TRBV2 to TRBJ2-1; D is uncertain. The germline V and J ends were trimmed by 4 bases and 7 bases, with 8 bases remaining between them. In germline, CDR1 is SNHLY, CDR2 FYNNEI. The CDR3 has 12 amino acids. The CDR3 DNA sequence: TGTGCCAGCAGTGTCTCGCGTAATGAGCAGTTCTTC. The encoded protein is CASSVSRNEQFF.

The chain uses TRBV3-1 and TRBJ2-2; 7 bases fit TRBD2. CDR1 is LGHDT and CDR2 is YNNKEL in the germline V gene (reference sequence). This CDR3 is 15 amino acids long. V was pared by 3 bases and J by 4 bases, with 5 bases of the junction left unmatched. CDR3 in amino acids: CASSHGGSGTGELFF. In nucleotides, the CDR3 is TGTGCCAGCAGCCACGGCGGGAGCGGCACCGGGGAGCTGTTTTTT.

The chain has TRBV7-2 and TRBJ2-3, with 9 bases aligning to TRBD2. Germline V gene lookup returns CDR1 SGHTA and CDR2 FQGNSA. The trim removed 6 bases at V and 2 bases at J, leaving 3 bases unmatched. This CDR3 spans 14 amino acids. The CDR3 DNA sequence: TGTGCCAGCAGACGGACTAGCGACACAGATACGCAGTATTTT. Its protein product is CASRRTSDTDTQYF.

This clonotype was seen more than once but under ten times. The chain combines TRBV5-1 with TRBJ2-3; the match to TRBD2 covers 9 bases. CDR3 length equals 14 residues. V lost 4 bases to trimming and J lost 6 bases; unmatched junction nucleotides: 6. Per the germline V gene, CDR1 is SGHRS and CDR2 is YFSETQ. The CDR3 DNA is TGCGCCAGCAGCCGGTCTAGCGGGGATGATACGCAGTATTTT. Translation: CASSRSSGDDTQYF.